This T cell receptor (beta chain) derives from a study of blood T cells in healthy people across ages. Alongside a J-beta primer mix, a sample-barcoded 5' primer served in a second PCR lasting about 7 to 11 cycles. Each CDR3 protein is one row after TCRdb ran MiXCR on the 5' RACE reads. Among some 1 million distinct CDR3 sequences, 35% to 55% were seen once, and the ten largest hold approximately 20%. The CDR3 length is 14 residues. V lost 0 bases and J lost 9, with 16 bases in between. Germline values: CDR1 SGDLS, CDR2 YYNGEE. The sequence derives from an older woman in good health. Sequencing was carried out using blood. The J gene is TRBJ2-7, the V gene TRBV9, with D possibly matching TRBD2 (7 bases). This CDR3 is CASSVGGRGGTQYF. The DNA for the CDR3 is TGTGCCAGCAGCGTAGGGGGCAGGGGAGGGACGCAGTACTTC.